Here is one T cell receptor gamma chain with its context. Its antigen is unidentified. The protein in TCRdb stems from a much larger clone and differs at residue 10 from this DNA's translation, likely a read error; here the protein is translated from the DNA. TCRdb reprocessed the multiplex PCR reads using CATT. Counted here are more than 20,000 gamma-chain clones, about 2.9% occurring once; the ten biggest clones make up around a third. These data come from a study of γδ T cells in repeated Plasmodium falciparum infection. Gammadelta T cells were flow-sorted from PBMC into Vgamma9/Vdelta2+ and Vdelta2-negative populations for bulk analysis. CDR3 size: 20 residues. Germline V gene lookup returns CDR1 GITISATS and CDR2 ISYDGTV (reference sequence). Trimming at V came to 0 bases and at J to 2 bases, leaving 10 bases not matched to a gene. Study-level results: Many TCRgamma sequences overlapped between individuals in stable Vgamma9/Vdelta2+ repertoires.

This clonotype was sampled from a pool of human donors (malaria-infected and uninfected, not separated). The J gene is TRGJP, the V gene TRGV9. The J gene is absent in TCRdb and was assigned here via DNA matching to germline. Sequencing was done on a sample of gamma-delta T cells from blood. Here the CDR3 DNA reads TGTGCCTTGTGGGAGGTGCCGCAAGAAAGGCAAGAGTTGGGCAAAAAAATCAAGGTATTT. Amino acids: CALWEVPQERQELGKKIKVF.